This T cell receptor beta chain was observed in a study of cytomegalovirus exposure and HLA in healthy donors (dated by TCRdb to 2016 to 2017). With regard to the full study: An earlier analysis of some 600 of the donors reported about 300 Gb of sequence data and 100 million to 120 million unique TCR beta sequences obtained from about 200 million T cells. An early release that covered roughly 600 HLA-typed donors contained about 300 gigabases of sequencing data and about 93 million unique TCR sequences. Of the approximately 400 genotyped donors, approximately 82% fell in the genetic ancestry cluster associated with self-reported Caucasian donors. The aim of the study was to test whether cataloging public T cell receptors could identify signatures of past pathogen exposure. The study used immunosequencing to profile the T cell repertoires of 600 to 850 subjects and linked those repertoires to cytomegalovirus serostatus. Besides the first cohort of 500 to 700 subjects, a separate validation cohort made up of 95 to 150 different subjects was used. High-throughput TCR immunosequencing, statistical association of individual TCRs with disease status, and machine learning were combined to predict cytomegalovirus infection status. To study patterns of TCR occurrence, a later analysis re-analyzed previously published TCR beta repertoires from 700 or so donors and added high-resolution HLA genotyping. The later analysis used no new phenotypic data to find candidate immune exposures, relying instead on TCR beta sequences and their occurrence across donors. In an earlier analysis of several hundred of the donors, high-throughput TCR beta sequencing was used to judge whether each TCR beta V gene segment behaved as functional or pseudogenic. Donor age, sex, ethnicity and CMV serostatus were compiled together with the repertoire data. Genome-wide SNP genotypes for about three fifths of the roughly 670 donors were used in a later genetic analysis, which treated that subset as a discovery cohort. Every discovery cohort repertoire had been produced on one sequencing platform. Both class I and class II loci were covered by HLA typing, at four-digit resolution. The number of typed donors differed by locus: about 620-640 for A, B, C, DRB1 and DQB1; 522 for DQA1; 606 for DPA1; and roughly 450 for DPB1. Because of strong linkage in the cohort, five DR-DQ haplotypes were treated as single units for association and clustering. Across approximately 400 genotyped donors of the cohort, an average of about 200,000 unique TCR beta nucleotide sequences per donor were sequenced, and around 20% of those sequences were non-productive. Broader findings and caveats from the paper: According to a later analysis, TCR association rates differed among HLA loci, with DRB1 alleles showing the most associated TCRs and HLA-C alleles showing the fewest. When HLA alleles, especially DR and DQ, strongly co-occurred, attributing TCR associations to individual alleles was difficult. Roughly uniform sequencing depth across donors was assumed in presence/absence analyses, although this assumption may not hold. A few of the identified cytomegalovirus-associated TCR beta chains were confirmed in vitro to be specific for cytomegalovirus antigens. A later analysis reported that several top co-occurrence clusters appeared linked to parvovirus B19, influenza, CMV and Epstein-Barr virus. A further reported finding was that TCR beta sequences accurately predicted the HLA-A and HLA-B alleles for most subjects in the first cohort. A cluster of highly shared sequence variants was judged likely to represent a technical artifact of the sequencing pipeline. In the study, roughly 160 TCR beta chains were listed as associated with cytomegalovirus. In a later analysis, around 17,000 TCR beta sequences were associated with specific HLA alleles at a false discovery rate of 0.05. In an earlier analysis of more than 500 of the donors, most TCR beta V segments appeared in productive rearrangements about 87% or about 30% of the time, broadly matching IMGT annotations. Correlated functional status among segregating V segments might reflect linkage disequilibrium, but an unknown experimental factor could not be ruled out. According to a later analysis, most CMV-associated TCR beta chains appeared to be HLA-restricted, and the HLA associations seemed to be driven largely by CMV exposure. Most TCR sequences were observed very rarely across donors, whereas some public TCRs were present in many individuals. Immune exposure information for the cohort was limited to CMV serostatus. A later genetic analysis associated a missense DCLRE1C variant with V-gene and J-gene trimming of TCR beta chains, and an independent cohort replicated the association. The authors suggested that the approach could potentially be generalized to other disease states and immunological phenotypes. Because counts were too low, under 20 rarely observed V segments, including chromosome 9 orphons, were left out of the earlier analysis of 587 of the donors. In this cohort, only TCR beta chains were sequenced, and detectable features were limited by the absence of alpha or paired-chain data. Because the 87-base-pair reads could not distinguish some IMGT-functional V segments, including TRBV6-2 and TRBV6-3, those segments were excluded. Compared with equally common non-associated chains, HLA-associated TCR beta chains in a later analysis were more clonally expanded and had lower generation probabilities. Because some donors lacked HLA typing at each locus, the association tests relied only on the typed subset. In both the original and validation cohorts, the classifier was reported to diagnose cytomegalovirus status with high specificity and sensitivity. In a later genetic analysis, fewer N-insertions in productive TCRs were reported among donors in an Asian-associated ancestry cluster than the approximately 710-donor mean.

Library preparation employed the immunoSEQ multiplex PCR assay. For the multiplex PCR, a mixture combining 60 forward primers for TCR Vbeta segments and 13 reverse primers for TCR Jbeta segments was used. A multiplex PCR assay on genomic DNA amplified the CDR3 region of rearranged TCR beta genes. Amplified TCR beta libraries were sequenced as 87-base-pair reads on the Illumina HiSeq System. In the source study's methods: A later analysis counted 75 million to 100 million unique TCR beta chains across the 666 repertoires, and roughly 11 million of these chains were shared by at least two donors. Raw reads were error-corrected and collapsed into unique sequences by a nearest-neighbor algorithm in which closely related sequences were merged to remove PCR and sequencing errors. To assign V, D and J gene segments, CDR3 sequences were aligned to IMGT reference sequences. For a sequence to be retained, a match of at least six nucleotides was required to both a V gene segment and a J gene segment. A rearrangement was called productive if the CDR3 had no stop codons and remained in frame with V and J, and every other rearrangement was called non-productive. Following IMGT convention, CDR3 was defined as the stretch from the second conserved V-encoded cysteine up to the conserved J-encoded phenylalanine. The earlier analysis of around 640 of the donors excluded sequences that lacked an unambiguous match to a single V gene segment. An earlier analysis of under 750 of the donors called V segments functional above 56.7% productive rearrangements and segregating when the between-donor standard deviation exceeded 5%. A statistical classification framework was developed to diagnose cytomegalovirus status using the catalog of TCR beta chain sequences. A later analysis assigned V and J genes by comparing TCR nucleotide sequences with IMGT/GENE-DB human TR gene sequences. In a later analysis, CDR3 sequences and most-parsimonious VDJ recombination scenarios were assigned using the TCRdist pipeline. In a later analysis, each TCR beta chain was defined by its CDR3 amino acid sequence together with its V-gene family, and reads without a unique V-gene family were excluded. In a later analysis, approximately 590 highly shared, low-generation-probability nucleotide sequences were removed to address suspected cross-contamination and a sequencing artifact. In a later analysis, a clonal expansion index for each public chain was calculated from normalized within-repertoire ranks of inferred template counts. In a later analysis, generation probabilities were computed with a VDJ recombination model fitted to out-of-frame rearrangements, and the resulting probabilities were checked against IGoR. In a later analysis, hypergeometric tests were used to score TCR-TCR, TCR-HLA and TCR-CMV co-occurrence, with a repertoire-size bias correction applied to TCR pairs. In a later analysis, false discovery rates were estimated by permuting HLA or CMV assignments 20 times. In a later analysis, co-occurring TCRs were grouped with DBSCAN, and TCRdist sequence similarity was added when clustering was performed within HLA-allele-positive subsets. Co-occurrence clustering excluded repertoires with fewer than 30,000 or more than 120,000 public chains, plus five with anomalous nucleotide sharing. TCRdb mirrors the immuneACCESS table, restricted to in-frame sequences. Some clones are absent from its copies; in checked studies, under half trace to an unresolved V gene, and the reason for the others is unknown. The V and J calls and clone size come from that table; D and trimming were worked out from the DNA. The sample records under 130,000 clones, roughly three quarters of which are singletons. Roughly 3.2% of the sample belongs to the ten largest clones.

V is shortened by 4 bases, J by 7 bases, and the region joining them spans 8 bases. The CDR3, cysteine through phenylalanine, is 12 amino acids long. Only the CDR3 DNA is retained, 36 bases long and in frame from the first base. The germline V gene encodes CDR1 SGHRS and CDR2 YFSETQ. A note on this clone: Its antigen is still unknown. Per-nucleotide qualities are absent, and no much larger clonotype sits a single base away.

In total, just over 650 healthy bone marrow donors made up the cohort. At the time of sampling, all cohort members were nominally healthy, though unrecorded immune exposures were likely present. The donor tested CMV seronegative, placing the donor among the approximately 400 seronegative members of the cohort. Each donor provided a peripheral blood sample, and peripheral blood mononuclear cells were used for TCR beta sequencing. Genomic DNA was extracted from the blood cell samples with the Qiagen DNeasy Blood Extraction Kit. The material sequenced was PBMCs. This chain is built from TRBV5-1 and TRBJ2-2; the best D guess is TRBD1, with 6 bases matching. This receptor was obtained from a man aged 25-40 years in good health and CMV-seronegative. The DNA sequence is TGCGCCAGCAGCCCGGACAGCGGGGAGCTGTTTTTT. This is translated as CASSPDSGELFF. Where the CDR3 stops, the reference TRBV5-1 and TRBJ2-2 genes take over; the full variable domain is KAGVTQTPRYLIKTRGQQVTLSCSPISGHRSVSWYQQTPGQGLQFLFEYFSETQRNKGNFPGRFSGRQFSNSRSEMNVSTLELGDSALYLCASSPDSGELFFGEGSRLTVL.